The next 12 T cell receptor beta chains were all read from a single sample in a study of T-cell reconstitution after alpha-beta-depleted transplantation in children. Unique molecular identifiers featured in how the TCRbeta library was prepared. TCRdb reprocessed the PCR reads via MiXCR and lists one record per CDR3 protein. The sample lists approximately 800,000 distinct CDR3 sequences; approximately 15% were seen once. This sample comprised PBMCs, mostly from graft donor cells, obtained 360 days after TCRalphabeta/CD19-depleted stem cell transplant. The receptors derive from a male patient younger than 18 who had a stem cell transplant for acute lymphoblastic leukemia, so the T cells may come from the graft donor.

This clonotype was observed at least ten times. The chain's CDR3 is CATSIGLGKFTYEQYF. The DNA of the CDR3 is TGTGCCACCAGCATAGGACTGGGCAAATTTACCTACGAGCAGTACTTC. The rearrangement uses TRBV15 and TRBJ2-7, with a tentative D call TRBD2 (5 bases). V was clipped by 4 bases and J by 2 bases, with 18 bases between them. The CDR3 length is 16 residues. The germline V gene encodes CDR1 LNHNV and CDR2 YYDKDF (reference sequence).

This clonotype occurred a few times. The V call is TRBV15, the J call TRBJ2-1; D assignment may be TRBD1 or TRBD2 (6 bases each). The V end was cut by 2 bases, the J end by 10 bases, with 9 bases between. Germline V gives CDR1 LNHNV, CDR2 YYDKDF (reference sequence). The CDR3 spans 12 residues. The CDR3 is CATSRRGREQFF. CDR3 DNA sequence: TGTGCCACCAGCAGACGGGGGCGCGAGCAGTTCTTC. The variable domain in full, completed from reference TRBV15 and TRBJ2-1, reads DAMVIQNPRYQVTQFGKPVTLSCSQTLNHNVMYWYQQKSSQAPKLLFHYYDKDFNNEADTPDNFQSRRPNTSFCFLDIRSPGLGDTAMYLCATSRRGREQFFGPGTRLTVL.

The V and J genes are TRBV29-1 and TRBJ2-7, with a tentative D call TRBD2 (6 bases). V was pared by 7 bases and J by 2 bases, with 15 bases between. Germline V gene data show CDR1 as SQVTM and CDR2 as ANQGSEA. This CDR3 has 13 amino acids. For the CDR3, the DNA is TGCAGCGCCGGCGGGACGCTAGCCTACGAGCAGTACTTC. This gives the protein CSAGGTLAYEQYF.

This clonotype was picked up many times. This chain joins TRBV6-1 and TRBJ2-2, with TRBD1 as a possible D gene (7 bases). Germline CDR1 MNHNS, CDR2 SASEGT. Trimming removed 7 bases from V and 1 base from J, with 16 bases in between. CDR3 length: 16 amino acids. DNA for the CDR3: TGTGCCAGCACCATACAGGGGACTCTGAACACCGGGGAGCTGTTTTTT. It translates to CASTIQGTLNTGELFF.

This clonotype was observed a few times. The chain recombines TRBV20-1 with TRBJ2-7; D not certain. This CDR3 spans 13 amino acids. Deletions cut 3 bases from V and 7 bases from J, with 16 bases between. Germline CDR1 and CDR2: DFQATT and SNEGSKA (reference sequence). The CDR3 DNA is TGCAGTGCTAGCCCTAACCCAGGAGAGGAGCAGTACTTC. This gives the protein CSASPNPGEEQYF.

This clonotype has only a few counts. The chain employs TRBV5-1 and TRBJ2-1; perhaps D is TRBD1 or TRBD2 (5 bases each). The CDR3 spans 15 residues. Trimming took off 5 bases at V and 0 bases at J, with 12 bases between the two ends. Looked up from germline, CDR1 is SGHRS and CDR2 is YFSETQ. The CDR3 sequence is CASSGGLGSYNEQFF. For the CDR3, the DNA is TGCGCCAGCAGTGGGGGATTAGGCTCCTACAATGAGCAGTTCTTC.

This clonotype was observed a handful of times. The V gene is TRBV27, the J gene TRBJ2-7, with TRBD1 identical over 7 bases. The CDR3 has 14 residues. V gave up 7 bases and J gave up 1 base; unmatched junction bases: 7. CDR1 and CDR2 from the germline V gene are MNHEY and SMNVEV (reference sequence). The DNA for the CDR3 is TGTGCCAGCATGGACACACAGGGGTCCTACGAGCAGTACTTC. Translating gives CASMDTQGSYEQYF.

This clonotype has only a few counts. This chain joins TRBV5-1 and TRBJ2-2; D might be TRBD2 (5 bases). Germline CDR1 reads SGHRS; CDR2 reads YFSETQ. CDR3 length equals 16 residues. Deletions cut 7 bases from V and 2 bases from J, with 18 bases between. The CDR3: CASQDVPGINTGELFF. The CDR3 DNA is TGCGCCAGCCAAGATGTACCGGGGATCAACACCGGGGAGCTGTTTTTT.

The chain uses TRBV4-2 and TRBJ1-5; weak D call: TRBD1 (5 bases). The V end was cut by 4 bases, the J end by 2 bases, with 12 bases between. CDR1 and CDR2 (germline): LGHNA, YNFKEQ. CDR3 length equals 15 residues. CDR3 amino acids: CASSPPGRGNQPQHF. In DNA form, the CDR3 reads TGTGCCAGCAGCCCCCCGGGCAGGGGCAATCAGCCCCAGCATTTT.

The rearrangement uses TRBV24-1 and TRBJ2-2; 14 bases agree with TRBD2. V was pared by 4 bases and J by 6 bases, with 3 bases of the junction left unmatched. The CDR3 runs 16 residues. Germline V gene sequence: CDR1 KGHDR, CDR2 SFDVKD. CDR3 sequence: CATSEGLAGVAGELFF. The DNA for the CDR3 is TGTGCCACCAGTGAGGGACTAGCGGGAGTAGCCGGGGAGCTGTTTTTT.

CDR3 protein: CASSDYRQARNQPQHF. CDR3 nucleotides: TGTGCCAGCAGTGACTACCGACAGGCTAGGAACCAGCCCCAGCATTTT. This chain connects TRBV12-3 or TRBV12-4 to TRBJ1-5; D possibly corresponds to TRBD1 (6 bases). The CDR3 loop spans 16 amino acids. V lost 5 bases and J 7 bases, leaving 21 bases between the germline ends.

This rearrangement joins TRBV5-1 to TRBJ2-2; 9 bases agree with TRBD1. Germline CDR1 SGHRS, CDR2 YFSETQ. V was pared by 5 bases and J by 7 bases, with 9 bases of the junction left unmatched. This CDR3 comprises 15 residues. The CDR3 sequence: CASRTGQGTDGELFF. The CDR3 nucleotides are TGCGCCAGCAGGACGGGACAGGGCACCGACGGGGAGCTGTTTTTT.